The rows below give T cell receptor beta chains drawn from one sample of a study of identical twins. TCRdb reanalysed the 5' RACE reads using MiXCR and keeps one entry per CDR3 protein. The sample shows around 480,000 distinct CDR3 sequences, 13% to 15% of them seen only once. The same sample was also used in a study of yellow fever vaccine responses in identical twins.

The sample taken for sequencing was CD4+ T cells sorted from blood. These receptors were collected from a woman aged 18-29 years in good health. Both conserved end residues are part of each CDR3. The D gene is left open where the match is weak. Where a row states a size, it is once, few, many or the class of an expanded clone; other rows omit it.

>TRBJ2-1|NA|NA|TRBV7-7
TGTGCTAGCAGCTTAGCTTCCAGGGACAATGAGCAGTTCTTC
CASSLASRDNEQFF
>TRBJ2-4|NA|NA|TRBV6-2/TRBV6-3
TGTGCCAGCAGTTACGGGAGTAACATTCAGTACTTC
CASSYGSNIQYF
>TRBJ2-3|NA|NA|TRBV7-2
TGTGCCAGCAGCAGATCAAGAATGGCAGATACGCAGTATTTT
CASSRSRMADTQYF
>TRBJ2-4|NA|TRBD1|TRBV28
TGTGCCAGCAGCCCACCGGACAGGCCGAAAAACATTCAGTACTTC
CASSPPDRPKNIQYF
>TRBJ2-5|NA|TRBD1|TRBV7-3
TGTGCCAGCAGCTTACTGACAGGGCCTCAAGAGACCCAGTACTTC
CASSLLTGPQETQYF
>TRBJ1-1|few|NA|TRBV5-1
TGCGCCAGCAGCTTGGTTCCACAGGGAGTGAACACTGAAGCTTTCTTT
CASSLVPQGVNTEAFF
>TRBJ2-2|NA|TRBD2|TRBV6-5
TGTGCCAGCAGTTCCTCCGGACTAGCGGCCCTCACCGGGGAGCTGTTTTTT
CASSSSGLAALTGELFF
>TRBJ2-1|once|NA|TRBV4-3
TGCGCCAGCAGCCAAGATTGGGGGGCTGAGCAGTTCTTC
CASSQDWGAEQFF
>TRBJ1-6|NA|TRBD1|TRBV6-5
TGTGCCAGCAGTTACGGACAGGGTTTCAACTCACCCCTCCACTTT
CASSYGQGFNSPLHF
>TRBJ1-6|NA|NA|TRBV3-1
TGTGCCAGCAAGGGGGGAACCTATAATTCACCCCTCCACTTT
CASKGGTYNSPLHF
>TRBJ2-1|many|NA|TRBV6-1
TGTGCCAGCAGTCTAACCCGGGACGGGTACAATGAGCAGTTCTTC
CASSLTRDGYNEQFF
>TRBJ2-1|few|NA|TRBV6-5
TGTGCCAGCAGTCCTCGACAGGGGAGGGGGAATGAGCAGTTCTTC
CASSPRQGRGNEQFF
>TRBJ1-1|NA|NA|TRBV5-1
TGCGCCAGCAGCTTGGCCACAGGGCCTGAAGCTTTCTTT
CASSLATGPEAFF
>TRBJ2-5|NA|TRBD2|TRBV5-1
TGCGCCAGCAGCTTCATCACGGGGGGAAAAGAGACCCAGTACTTC
CASSFITGGKETQYF
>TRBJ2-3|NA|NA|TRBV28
TGTGCCAGCAGTTTCCACCAGGGGGGGGGGCGCACAGATACGCAGTATTTT
CASSFHQGGGRTDTQYF
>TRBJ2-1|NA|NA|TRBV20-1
TGCAGTCTTCCGCCACGGGGAAAATACAATGAGCAGTTCTTC
CSLPPRGKYNEQFF
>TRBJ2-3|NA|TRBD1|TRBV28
TGTGCCAGCAGCCCCGGGATCGGCGGGGACAGGGGGGTTTCTGCAGATACGCAGTATTTT
CASSPGIGGDRGVSADTQYF
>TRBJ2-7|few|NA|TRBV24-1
TGTGCCACCAGTGACCCACGCCGGGGTGGCGAGCAGTACTTC
CATSDPRRGGEQYF
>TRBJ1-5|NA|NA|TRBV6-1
TGTGCCAGCAGGGGGAATGTAGATCAGCCCCAGCATTTT
CASRGNVDQPQHF
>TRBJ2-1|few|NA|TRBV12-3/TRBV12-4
TGTGCCAGCAGTTTCAGACGGGACCGCTACAATGAGCAGTTCTTC
CASSFRRDRYNEQFF
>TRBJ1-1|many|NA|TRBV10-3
TGTGCCATCAGTGACAGGGGTTCGAGCACTGAAGCTTTCTTT
CAISDRGSSTEAFF
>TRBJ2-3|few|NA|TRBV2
TGTGCCAGCAGTCCGACCCGCACAGATACGCAGTATTTT
CASSPTRTDTQYF
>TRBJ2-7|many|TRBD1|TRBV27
TGTGCCAGCAGTTCCCCCGGACAGGCCACCTACGAGCAGTACTTC
CASSSPGQATYEQYF
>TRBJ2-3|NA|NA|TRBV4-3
TGCGCCAGCAGCCAAGATTATGCGAGGGAAGGAAAGCGTCGTTCGGATACGCAGTATTTT
CASSQDYAREGKRRSDTQYF
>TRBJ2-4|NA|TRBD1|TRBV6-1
TGTGCCAGCAGGCAGGACAGGTTCCAGTACTTC
CASRQDRFQYF
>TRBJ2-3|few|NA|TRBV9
TGTGCCAGCAGCCCAGATCCTCAGGGATGGGGCACAGATACGCAGTATTTT
CASSPDPQGWGTDTQYF
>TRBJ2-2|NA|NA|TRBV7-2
TGTGCCAGCAGCCTATCGATCCTCACCGGGGAGCTGTTTTTT
CASSLSILTGELFF
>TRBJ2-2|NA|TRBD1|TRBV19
TGTGCCAGTAGTCGCGACAGGGCGAACACCGGGGAGCTGTTTTTT
CASSRDRANTGELFF
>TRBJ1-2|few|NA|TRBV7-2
TGTGCCAGCAGCTCCCTGGGAGCCGGGGAGGATGGCTACACCTTC
CASSSLGAGEDGYTF
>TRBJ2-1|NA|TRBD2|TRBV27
TGTGCCAGCAGTCCCGAGGAGGGACTAGCACACAATGAGCAGTTCTTC
CASSPEEGLAHNEQFF
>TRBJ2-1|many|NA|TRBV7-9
TGTGCCAGCAGCTTCTCAGGTAGCGGATATTACAATGAGCAGTTCTTC
CASSFSGSGYYNEQFF
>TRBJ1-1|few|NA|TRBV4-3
TGCGCCAGCAGCCGAGGTGGGGGCAATGGCGCTGAAGCTTTCTTT
CASSRGGGNGAEAFF
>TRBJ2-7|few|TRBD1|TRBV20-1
TGCAGTGCCGGATTGACAGGGAACTACGAGCAGTACTTC
CSAGLTGNYEQYF
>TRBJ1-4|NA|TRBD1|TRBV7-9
TGTGCCAGCAGAGGGACAGGGGGTAGTGAAAAACTGTTTTTT
CASRGTGGSEKLFF
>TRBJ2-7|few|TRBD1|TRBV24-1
TGTGCCACCAGTGATTCGGGACAGGGGGGCGAGCAGTACTTC
CATSDSGQGGEQYF
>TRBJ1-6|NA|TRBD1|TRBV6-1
TGTGCCAGCATCCGCCGGGACAGGGGGGAATCACCCCTCCACTTT
CASIRRDRGESPLHF
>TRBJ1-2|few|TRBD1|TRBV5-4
TGTGCCAGCAGCCCGGGACAGGTGGGCGGCTATGGCTACACCTTC
CASSPGQVGGYGYTF
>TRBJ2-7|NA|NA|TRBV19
TGTGCCAGTAGTATATCAGGGCCCTACGAGCAGTACTTC
CASSISGPYEQYF
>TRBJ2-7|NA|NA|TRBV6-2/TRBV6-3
TGTGCCAGCAGTACAAGACCTGGGACGCTCTCCTACGAGCAGTACTTC
CASSTRPGTLSYEQYF
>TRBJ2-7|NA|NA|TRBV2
TGTGCCAGCAGTGGGGCCTCCCCCGTAGGGCGGGAACCTGATTTAGGCAGGTACGAGCAGTACTTC
CASSGASPVGREPDLGRYEQYF
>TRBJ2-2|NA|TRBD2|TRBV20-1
TGCAGTGCTATGCCCCCCAGGGGACTAGCGGGGGGGAACACCGGGGAGCTGTTTTTT
CSAMPPRGLAGGNTGELFF
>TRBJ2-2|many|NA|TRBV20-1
TGCAGTGCGGTGACCGCTCTGAACACCGGGGAGCTGTTTTTT
CSAVTALNTGELFF
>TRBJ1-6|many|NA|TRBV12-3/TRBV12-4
TGTGCCAGCAGGCGGGATTCACCCCTCCACTTT
CASRRDSPLHF
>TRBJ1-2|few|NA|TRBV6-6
TGTGCCAGCAGCCACCCGAACTATGGCTACACCTTC
CASSHPNYGYTF
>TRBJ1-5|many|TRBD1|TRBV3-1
TGTGCCAGCAGCGCAGGACAGGGGGCAAGTCAGCCCCAGCATTTT
CASSAGQGASQPQHF
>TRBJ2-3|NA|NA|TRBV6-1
TGTGCCAGCACTCAATTCGGGGATAGCACAGATACGCAGTATTTT
CASTQFGDSTDTQYF
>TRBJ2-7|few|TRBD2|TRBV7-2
TGTGCCAGCAGCTCCTTCAAGGGACTAGCGGGAGCGAAGGAGCAGTACTTC
CASSSFKGLAGAKEQYF
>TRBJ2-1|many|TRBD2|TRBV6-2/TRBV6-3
TGTGCCAGCAGGACGGGGGGACCTGAGCAGTTCTTC
CASRTGGPEQFF
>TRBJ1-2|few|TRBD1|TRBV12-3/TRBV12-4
TGTGCCAGCAGGCCGGGACAGCGGAACTATGGCTACACCTTC
CASRPGQRNYGYTF
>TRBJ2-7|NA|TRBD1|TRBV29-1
TGCAGCGTCCGGGACAGGTACTCCTACGAGCAGTACTTC
CSVRDRYSYEQYF
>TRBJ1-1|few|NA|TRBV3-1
TGTGCCAGCCGAGGGGACAAAAACACTGAAGCTTTCTTT
CASRGDKNTEAFF
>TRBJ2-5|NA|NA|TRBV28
TGTGCCAGCAGCTGGACACGAGAGGAGACCCAGTACTTC
CASSWTREETQYF
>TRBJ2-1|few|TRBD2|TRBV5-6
TGTGCCAGCAGCTTCGGGACTAGCGCCGACAATGAGCAGTTCTTC
CASSFGTSADNEQFF